This T cell receptor beta chain was sequenced in a study of vaccination effects on CD4 cells after COVID-19. Study information: The median interval between the second dose and post-vaccine sampling was 72 days. Wells of around 2.2 million PBMC each were grown with about 9.8 IU/ml IL-2 and roughly 9.2 ug/ml peptides.

Whole-study findings and limits: Substantial clonal contraction characterized both infection- and vaccine-induced clones late after vaccination.

This CDR3 is 13 amino acids long. Trimming cost V 4 bases and J 5 bases, with 11 bases left between them. Germline V CDR1 and CDR2: KGHSH, LQKENI. The method was immunoSEQ multiplex PCR; TCRdb's version includes in-frame clones alone and lacks a portion of them. This sample has 66,000 or so clones, with around 80% found just once. Subsequent to 10 days of culture, CD4+ T cells were isolated. All study participants received two doses of BNT162b2 or mRNA-1273 vaccine. IL-2 medium took the place of half the medium on both days 3 and 7. Concerning this clone itself: The antigen remains unidentified.

This clonotype originated in a human donor who received a COVID-19 vaccine. The source was CD4+ T cells from PBMCs cultured without peptide, collected after COVID-19 vaccination. The V gene is TRBV18, the J gene TRBJ1-1, with a weak D call TRBD1 (6 bases). The CDR3 is CASSRGLGTEAFF. The CDR3 coding sequence is TGTGCCAGCTCACGGGGGCTTGGGACTGAAGCTTTCTTT.